This TCR beta chain was sequenced in a study of a mutant IDH1 vaccine in newly diagnosed glioma. The time point: week 5, during vaccination. Each dose delivered 300 ug of mutant IDH1 20-mer peptide subcutaneously with imiquimod. Assay used: immunoSEQ multiplex PCR; TCRdb lists only in-frame clones, some missing. The sample records about 38,000 clones, about four fifths being singletons. The length of the CDR3 is 17 residues. The V gene's germline CDR1 is KGHSH and CDR2 LQKENI. Trimming cost V 3 bases and J 1 base, with 16 bases left between them. For this clone: Its antigen is not known.

This sample comprised PBMCs, obtained from a glioma patient whose treatment included an IDH1 peptide vaccine. The J gene is TRBJ1-5, the V gene TRBV18, with D maybe TRBD1 (6 bases). The clonotype was recovered from a man between 35 and 55 years old with glioma. The chain's CDR3 is CASSPKQGVASNQPQHF. In nucleotides, the CDR3 is TGTGCCAGCTCACCTAAACAGGGAGTAGCAAGCAATCAGCCCCAGCATTTT. Complete variable domain (other parts from reference TRBV18 and TRBJ1-5): NAGVMQNPRHLVRRRGQEARLRCSPMKGHSHVYWYRQLPEEGLKFMVYLQKENIIDESGMPKERFSAEFPKEGPSILRIQQVVRGDSAAYFCASSPKQGVASNQPQHFGDGTRLSIL.